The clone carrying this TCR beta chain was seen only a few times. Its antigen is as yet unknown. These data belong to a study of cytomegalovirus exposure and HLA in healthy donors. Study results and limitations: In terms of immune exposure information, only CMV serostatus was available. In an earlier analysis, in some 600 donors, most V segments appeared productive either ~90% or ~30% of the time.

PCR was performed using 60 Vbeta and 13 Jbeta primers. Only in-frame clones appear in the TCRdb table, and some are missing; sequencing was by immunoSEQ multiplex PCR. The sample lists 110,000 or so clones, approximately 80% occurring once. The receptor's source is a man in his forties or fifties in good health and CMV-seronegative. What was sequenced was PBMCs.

The CDR3 DNA reads as TGTGCCAGCAGCTTAGTAGGATTAGCGGGGGAAAGGGTCGCCGAGCAGTACTTC. Residues: CASSLVGLAGERVAEQYF. The V gene is TRBV7-9, the J gene TRBJ2-7, with TRBD2 identical over 9 bases. V was pared by 1 base and J by 6 bases, with 16 bases of the junction left unmatched. There are 18 residues in the CDR3. In germline, CDR1 is SEHNR, CDR2 FQNEAQ (reference sequence).